Below are 18 T cell receptor beta chains sequenced from a single sample in a study of blood T cells in healthy people across ages. Using a J-beta primer mix together with a sample-barcoded 5' primer, a second PCR was run for roughly 7 to 12 cycles. A single record per CDR3 protein comes from TCRdb applying MiXCR to the 5' RACE reads. The sample includes 750,000 to 850,000 distinct CDR3 sequences, about 25% of them seen just once. In addition, the sample was reused for a study of T cells of mothers and their children.

Sequencing was performed on blood. Source of these receptors: a boy aged 5-17 years in good health.

In its sample, this clonotype was seen a few times. The chain couples TRBV12-3 or TRBV12-4 to TRBJ1-2; D uncertain. CDR3 length: 13 residues. The V and J ends lost 4 bases and 4 bases respectively, with 10 bases between them. CDR3 loop: CASSSDGIYGYTF. The CDR3 DNA reads as TGTGCCAGCAGTTCGGACGGGATCTATGGCTACACCTTC.

The chain's CDR3 is CATSREGQPNYEQYF. The DNA of the CDR3 is TGTGCCACCAGCAGAGAAGGACAGCCGAACTACGAGCAGTACTTC. The V call is TRBV15, the J call TRBJ2-7; tentative D call: TRBD1 (6 bases). This CDR3 has 15 amino acids. The germline gives CDR1 LNHNV, CDR2 YYDKDF (reference sequence). The V end was cut by 0 bases, the J end by 3 bases, with 12 bases between.

In this sample, this clonotype turned up a few times. V is TRBV28 and J is TRBJ2-5; the match to TRBD2 covers 12 bases. This CDR3 has 14 amino acids. Germline lookup yields CDR1 MDHEN and CDR2 SYDVKM. Trimming cost V 6 bases and J 3 bases; bases outside gene matches: 2. The CDR3 coding sequence is TGTGCCAGCAGGCTAGCGGGAGGGGAAGAGACCCAGTACTTC. Its protein product is CASRLAGGEETQYF.

The chain has TRBV6-5 and TRBJ1-1, with TRBD1 identical over 9 bases. Looked up from germline, CDR1 is MNHEY and CDR2 is SVGAGI. The CDR3 totals 13 residues. J was trimmed by 0 bases and V by 8 bases; bases with no gene match: 1. CDR3 in DNA: TGTGCCAGCCACAGGGGGCTGAACACTGAAGCTTTCTTT. This gives the protein CASHRGLNTEAFF.

This CDR3 reads CATSSRREFETQYF. Written as DNA, the CDR3 is TGTGCCACCAGTTCCCGTCGGGAGTTTGAGACCCAGTACTTC. The chain uses TRBV24-1 and TRBJ2-5; D is possibly TRBD2 (6 bases). V shed 6 bases and J shed 5 bases, with 15 bases lying between them. In germline, CDR1 is KGHDR, CDR2 SFDVKD. CDR3 length: 14 amino acids.

This clonotype was seen a handful of times. This chain joins TRBV6-6 and TRBJ1-3, with D maybe TRBD1 (5 bases). CDR3 length: 15 residues. CDR1 and CDR2 from the germline V gene are MNHNY and SVGAGI (reference sequence). With 2 bases removed from V and 0 bases from J, the gap between germline ends came to 8 bases. CDR3 sequence (DNA): TGTGCCAGCAGTTACGGGGGTTACTCTGGAAACACCATATATTTT. Amino acid sequence: CASSYGGYSGNTIYF.

The V and J genes are TRBV6-2 or TRBV6-3 and TRBJ2-7, with D unresolved. The germline CDR1 and CDR2 sequences are MNHEY and SVGEGT. Trimming removed 2 bases from V and 2 bases from J, with 7 bases in between. The CDR3 has 13 amino acids. The CDR3, as DNA: TGTGCCAGCAGTTACCGGCCGCCCTACGAGCAGTACTTC. This gives the protein CASSYRPPYEQYF.

Only one count was recorded for this clonotype. The chain carries TRBV28 and TRBJ1-1; 9 nucleotides match TRBD1. V shed 6 bases, J shed 4 bases, and the junction held 12 bases outside the gene matches. Germline V gene lookup returns CDR1 MDHEN and CDR2 SYDVKM. There are 16 residues in the CDR3. This chain's CDR3 is CASSHGQGKLSTEAFF. The CDR3, as DNA: TGTGCCAGCAGCCACGGACAGGGGAAGTTAAGCACTGAAGCTTTCTTT. The complete variable domain, with remaining parts taken from reference TRBV28 and TRBJ1-1, reads DVKVTQSSRYLVKRTGEKVFLECVQDMDHENMFWYRQDPGLGLRLIYFSYDVKMKEKGDIPEGYSVSREKKERFSLILESASTNQTSMYLCASSHGQGKLSTEAFFGQGTRLTVV.

This clonotype was detected a few times. The genes are TRBV29-1 and TRBJ1-2, with TRBD1 identical over 9 bases. The CDR3 consists of 12 residues. J was trimmed by 6 bases and V by 6 bases; bases with no gene match: 5. CDR1 is SQVTM and CDR2 is ANQGSEA in the germline V gene. This CDR3 reads CSVKGTGNGYTF. The CDR3 DNA reads TGCAGCGTAAAGGGGACAGGGAATGGCTACACCTTC.

The V and J genes are TRBV3-1 and TRBJ2-5; tentative D call: TRBD2 (7 bases). The V end was cut by 6 bases, the J end by 0 bases, with 23 bases between. CDR1 and CDR2 from the germline V gene are LGHDT and YNNKEL (reference sequence). The CDR3 totals 18 residues. The CDR3 sequence: CASSLAGRGAYHQETQYF. The CDR3 nucleotides read TGTGCCAGCAGTCTCGCAGGTCGGGGGGCCTACCACCAAGAGACCCAGTACTTC.

This clonotype was counted only a few times. This chain connects TRBV20-1 to TRBJ1-2, with D tentatively TRBD1 (6 bases). Germline values: CDR1 DFQATT, CDR2 SNEGSKA (reference sequence). The CDR3 is 12 amino acids. V lost 5 bases and J 8 bases, leaving 15 bases between the germline ends. CDR3 nucleotide sequence: TGCAGTGCTTCCAGGGGATCTCGCGGCTACACCTTC. Protein: CSASRGSRGYTF.

The rearrangement joins TRBV28 to TRBJ2-5; perhaps D is TRBD1 or TRBD2 (5 bases each). The DNA end is more similar to TRBJ2-7, so the J call may be wrong. Germline values: CDR1 MDHEN, CDR2 SYDVKM. CDR3 length: 12 amino acids. CDR3 nucleotides: TGTGCCACCCTGGGGGTAACCTACGAGCAGTACTTC. Protein: CATLGVTYEQYF.

This clonotype was detected only a few times. This rearrangement joins TRBV9 to TRBJ2-5, with 9 bases fitting TRBD1. The end of the DNA is better explained by TRBJ2-1, so the J call may be wrong. The CDR3 contains 15 residues. Per the germline V gene, CDR1 is SGDLS and CDR2 is YYNGEE. CDR3 DNA sequence: TGTGCCAGCAGCGCCCTACAGGGGGCTTGGGGTGAGCAGTTCTTC. Protein sequence: CASSALQGAWGEQFF.

The CDR3 region is CASSPQQAVNEKLFF. CDR3 DNA sequence: TGTGCCAGCAGTCCACAACAGGCGGTAAATGAAAAACTGTTTTTT. This chain links TRBV6-6 with TRBJ1-4, with D maybe TRBD1 (5 bases). The V gene lost 5 bases and the J gene lost 5 bases, with 15 bases spanning the gap. This CDR3 has 15 amino acids. Germline V gene data show CDR1 as MNHNY and CDR2 as SVGAGI (reference sequence).

DNA of the CDR3: TGTGCCAGCAGTCGACTAGTGAATGAGCAGTTCTTC. This codes for CASSRLVNEQFF. This sequence joins TRBV6-2 or TRBV6-3 and TRBJ2-5; D may be TRBD2 (6 bases). The DNA end lines up better with TRBJ2-1; the J call may be wrong. CDR3 length: 12 amino acids. Germline CDR1 is MNHEY and CDR2 is SVGEGT.

This chain connects TRBV6-5 to TRBJ2-1; 8 positions match TRBD2. V lost 8 bases to trimming and J lost 12 bases; unmatched junction nucleotides: 12. CDR1 is MNHEY and CDR2 is SVGAGI in the germline V gene. The CDR3 sequence is 13 residues long. CDR3 nucleotide sequence: TGTGCCAGCCGGGGGGGTGGGCTTTTTGGGCAGTTCTTC. Residues: CASRGGGLFGQFF.

The chain joins TRBV20-1 to TRBJ2-5; the D gene could be TRBD1 or TRBD2 (6 bases each). Germline values: CDR1 DFQATT, CDR2 SNEGSKA (reference sequence). The CDR3 is made up of 17 amino acids. Trimming stripped 0 bases from V and 7 bases from J, with 24 bases between. The CDR3 loop reads CSARDRGASRCMGTQYF. Written as DNA, the CDR3 is TGCAGTGCTAGAGATAGGGGGGCCAGCCGGTGCATGGGGACCCAGTACTTC.

The gene calls are TRBV12-3 or TRBV12-4 and TRBJ1-4, with D maybe TRBD1 (5 bases). Trimming took 5 bases from V and 0 from J, leaving 7 bases between them. The CDR3 is made up of 14 amino acids. CDR3 DNA sequence: TGTGCCAGCAGTGGCAGGGCAACTAATGAAAAACTGTTTTTT. Its translation: CASSGRATNEKLFF.